This T cell receptor beta chain stems from a study of identical twins. Each CDR3 protein is one row after TCRdb ran MiXCR on the 5' RACE reads. Among 450,000 or so distinct CDR3 sequences, 20% to 30% were seen once, and the ten largest hold about 2.7%. This CDR3 has 12 residues. The germline gives CDR1 SGHRS, CDR2 YFSETQ. V lost 6 bases and J 3 bases, leaving 10 bases between the germline ends. Turning to this clonotype: Its antigen is unidentified.

Study-level points and caveats: Among monozygotic twins, out-of-frame TCR alpha sharing exceeded what models predicted.

The sample also formed part of further work on T cells expressing NK-cell markers. That report notes: The eight sequenced donors comprised seven who were HCMV-seropositive and one who was seronegative. In about six donors, dominant CD3+CD56+NKG2C+ clones formed about 1.0-7.5% of CD8+ cells. Similarly, these clonotypes led the CD3+CD56-NKG2C+ fraction as well in a handful of donors.

The sequenced sample consisted of CD4+ T cells sorted from blood. The chain has TRBV5-1 and TRBJ2-7; D gene uncertain. This sequence was found in a woman in her late teens or twenties in good health. In DNA, the CDR3 is TGCGCCAGCACCAACACCGACTACGAGCAGTACTTC. This sequence encodes CASTNTDYEQYF.